The 21 T cell receptor beta chains below come from one sample, sequenced in a study of shared clonotypes between healthy human individuals. Naive CD8 cells were CD45RO-negative, positively selected for CCR7, excluding terminally differentiated effector memory CD45RA+ cells. Produced via immunoSEQ multiplex PCR; TCRdb's table is partial and in-frame only. The data show hundreds of thousands of clones, 96% seen once. Sequenced: naive CD8+ T cells sorted from blood. Source of these receptors: a woman aged 25 to 39 in good health.

The chain is built from TRBV28 and TRBJ1-1, with 7 bases that match TRBD1. The germline V gene encodes CDR1 MDHEN and CDR2 SYDVKM. The CDR3 length is 15 residues. V shed 3 bases, J shed 1 base, and the junction held 5 bases outside the gene matches. The CDR3 DNA reads TGTGCCAGCAGTTTCCCCGGGACAGAGAACACTGAAGCTTTCTTT. It translates to CASSFPGTENTEAFF. Based on the CDR3 plus reference TRBV28 and TRBJ1-1, the full variable domain is DVKVTQSSRYLVKRTGEKVFLECVQDMDHENMFWYRQDPGLGLRLIYFSYDVKMKEKGDIPEGYSVSREKKERFSLILESASTNQTSMYLCASSFPGTENTEAFFGQGTRLTVV.

CDR3 protein: CASTGGVRDEQFF. The CDR3 nucleotides read TGCGCCAGCACAGGGGGGGTTAGGGATGAGCAGTTCTTC. The rearrangement uses TRBV4-1 and TRBJ2-1; D may correspond to TRBD1 or TRBD2 (7 bases each). The V end lost 7 bases, the J end lost 8 bases, and 15 bases lay between the germline ends. CDR1 is MGHRA and CDR2 is YSYEKL in the germline V gene. There are 13 residues in the CDR3.

This rearrangement joins TRBV30 to TRBJ1-2; the match to TRBD1 covers 7 bases. V was clipped by 1 base and J by 1 base; unmatched bases: 9. From germline, CDR1 is GTSNPN and CDR2 SVGIG (reference sequence). The CDR3 is 16 residues long. The DNA of the CDR3 is TGTGCCTGGAGTGCAGGGGGTGGGTCCCTTAACTATGGCTACACCTTC. Protein: CAWSAGGGSLNYGYTF.

This sequence joins TRBV6-1 and TRBJ2-7, with D hard to call. This CDR3 is 13 amino acids long. Trimming left V 3 bases short and J 2 bases short, with 8 bases between. CDR1 is MNHNS and CDR2 is SASEGT in the germline V gene. CDR3 in amino acids: CASSDRRAYEQYF. The CDR3 DNA sequence: TGTGCCAGCAGTGACCGTAGGGCCTACGAGCAGTACTTC.

The CDR3 sequence is CASSEYGSYNEQFF. The CDR3 nucleotides read TGCGCCAGCAGTGAATATGGCTCCTACAATGAGCAGTTCTTC. This chain uses TRBV10-1 with TRBJ2-1; D remains unclear. V lost 3 bases and J lost 0, with 6 bases in between. This CDR3 spans 14 amino acids. The V gene's germline CDR1 is WNHNN and CDR2 SYGVQD (reference sequence).

This clone appeared a single time. CDR3 in amino acids: CASSQIGGQGVSYEQYF. The CDR3 coding sequence is TGCGCCAGCAGCCAAATCGGGGGACAGGGGGTCTCCTACGAGCAGTACTTC. The rearrangement joins TRBV4-1 to TRBJ2-7; 11 bases match TRBD1. The germline V gene encodes CDR1 MGHRA and CDR2 YSYEKL. This CDR3 has 17 amino acids. J gave up 0 bases and V 2 bases, and 6 bases lay outside the gene matches.

This clone appeared a single time. The CDR3 sequence: CASSLEDRGREQYF. In nucleotides, the CDR3 is TGCGCCAGCAGCCTGGAGGACAGGGGGCGCGAGCAGTACTTC. V is TRBV5-1 and J is TRBJ2-7; TRBD1 aligns across 11 bases. With V trimmed by 4 bases and J by 6 bases, 6 bases remained unmatched. From germline, CDR1 is SGHRS and CDR2 YFSETQ. This CDR3 comprises 14 residues.

The chain uses TRBV7-2 and TRBJ2-2; 7 bases map to TRBD1. Trimming took 3 bases from V and 10 from J; bases not matched to a gene: 11. Germline loops: CDR1 SGHTA, CDR2 FQGNSA. The CDR3 consists of 15 residues. The CDR3 DNA is TGTGCCAGCAGCTTCCCGACAGGGCACTTGGTGGAGCTGTTTTTT. It codes for CASSFPTGHLVELFF.

This chain joins TRBV5-4 and TRBJ2-3, with 8 bases that match TRBD2. CDR1 SGHNT and CDR2 YYREEE come from the germline V gene (reference sequence). The CDR3 sequence is 15 residues long. Trimming at V came to 2 bases and at J to 4 bases, leaving 6 bases not matched to a gene. The CDR3 spells CASSLEAGAADTQYF. In DNA, the CDR3 is TGTGCCAGCAGCTTAGAAGCGGGAGCAGCAGATACGCAGTATTTT.

The chain joins TRBV13 to TRBJ2-7; possible D gene TRBD1, 6 bases. The germline CDR1 and CDR2 sequences are PRHDT and FYEKMQ (reference sequence). The CDR3 runs 13 residues. Trimming took 3 bases from V and 4 from J, leaving 10 bases between them. CDR3 region: CASSFRGSYEQYF. CDR3 in DNA: TGTGCCAGCAGCTTCAGGGGCTCATACGAGCAGTACTTC.

CDR3 residues: CASSYNPRTTDTQYF. CDR3 DNA: TGTGCCAGCAGCTACAACCCGAGAACCACAGATACGCAGTATTTT. The chain couples TRBV27 to TRBJ2-3; no firm D call. Germline values: CDR1 MNHEY, CDR2 SMNVEV (reference sequence). CDR3 size: 15 residues. With 6 bases removed from V and 2 bases from J, the gap between germline ends came to 15 bases.

This sequence joins TRBV6-5 and TRBJ1-1; weak D call: TRBD1 (5 bases). This CDR3 has 14 amino acids. V lost 2 bases and J 3 bases, leaving 10 bases between the germline ends. Germline V gene lookup returns CDR1 MNHEY and CDR2 SVGAGI. The CDR3 sequence is CASSYGGRDTEAFF. As DNA, the CDR3 is TGTGCCAGCAGTTACGGGGGAAGGGACACTGAAGCTTTCTTT.

The V call is TRBV27, the J call TRBJ1-3, with D unclear. Trimming left V 3 bases short and J 2 bases short, with 11 bases between. Per germline, CDR1 MNHEY and CDR2 SMNVEV (reference sequence). This CDR3 spans 15 amino acids. DNA of the CDR3: TGTGCCAGCAGTTTCGCAGGAGGACCTGGAAACACCATATATTTT. Translating gives CASSFAGGPGNTIYF.

This clone was detected only once. The V and J genes are TRBV5-8 and TRBJ2-1; 7 positions match TRBD2. Trimming took 4 bases from V and 6 from J; bases not matched to a gene: 1. The CDR3 runs 12 residues. The germline gives CDR1 SGHTS, CDR2 YDEGEE. This CDR3 reads CASSSGVNEQFF. CDR3 sequence (DNA): TGTGCCAGCAGCAGCGGGGTCAATGAGCAGTTCTTC.

This rearrangement joins TRBV28 to TRBJ2-7; D possibly corresponds to TRBD1 (5 bases). Trimming pared 6 bases from V and 3 bases from J, leaving 18 bases between. The CDR3 contains 15 residues. Per germline, CDR1 MDHEN and CDR2 SYDVKM. CDR3: CASSLLQALSYEQYF. CDR3 in DNA: TGTGCCAGCAGCTTACTACAGGCGTTAAGCTACGAGCAGTACTTC.

The rearrangement uses TRBV19 and TRBJ2-1, with TRBD2 identical over 13 bases. With V trimmed by 3 bases and J by 4 bases, 0 bases remained unmatched. The germline V gene encodes CDR1 LNHDA and CDR2 SQIVND (reference sequence). CDR3 length: 15 amino acids. CDR3 bases: TGTGCCAGTAGTATGACTAGCGGGAGGTACAATGAGCAGTTCTTC. It encodes CASSMTSGRYNEQFF. The variable domain in full, completed from reference TRBV19 and TRBJ2-1, reads DGGITQSPKYLFRKEGQNVTLSCEQNLNHDAMYWYRQDPGQGLRLIYYSQIVNDFQKGDIAEGYSVSREKKESFPLTVTSAQKNPTAFYLCASSMTSGRYNEQFFGPGTRLTVL.

This clone turned up a few times. The chain combines TRBV6-1 with TRBJ1-4, with 8 bases lining up with TRBD1. Germline CDR1 is MNHNS and CDR2 is SASEGT. V was clipped by 6 bases and J by 8 bases; unmatched bases: 8. The CDR3 consists of 14 residues. The CDR3 region is CASSHRGAYEKLFF. The CDR3 DNA sequence: TGTGCCAGCAGCCACAGGGGGGCATACGAAAAACTGTTTTTT.

This sequence joins TRBV13 and TRBJ2-7; 9 bases fit TRBD2. CDR3 length: 14 amino acids. Germline V gene data show CDR1 as PRHDT and CDR2 as FYEKMQ (reference sequence). With 5 bases clipped from V and 7 bases from J, the junction kept 9 bases outside the gene matches. The CDR3 loop reads CASSPAGGPREQYF. CDR3 bases: TGTGCCAGCAGCCCAGCGGGAGGCCCCCGTGAGCAGTACTTC. Full variable domain (rest looked up from reference TRBV13 and TRBJ2-7): AAGVIQSPRHLIKEKRETATLKCYPIPRHDTVYWYQQGPGQDPQFLISFYEKMQSDKGSIPDRFSAQQFSDYHSELNMSSLELGDSALYFCASSPAGGPREQYFGPGTRLTVT.

This chain uses TRBV4-1 with TRBJ2-7, with 8 bases lining up with TRBD1. Germline V gene lookup returns CDR1 MGHRA and CDR2 YSYEKL. The J segment lost 3 bases and the V segment lost 0 bases, leaving 7 bases of the junction unmatched. This CDR3 contains 16 residues. The CDR3 DNA reads as TGCGCCAGCAGCCAAGAGTTCGGACAGGGTATCTACGAGCAGTACTTC. It encodes CASSQEFGQGIYEQYF.

J is TRBJ2-7 and V is TRBV5-1; D is perhaps TRBD1 (5 bases). V shed 0 bases and J shed 5 bases, with 12 bases lying between them. The CDR3 runs 14 residues. The germline gives CDR1 SGHRS, CDR2 YFSETQ. The CDR3 region has the DNA TGCGCCAGCAGCTTGGCCAGGGTCGGGCACGAGCAGTACTTC. Protein sequence: CASSLARVGHEQYF.

This chain joins TRBV11-2 and TRBJ2-5; a possible D gene is TRBD2 (6 bases). The length of the CDR3 is 15 residues. Germline CDR1 is SGHAT and CDR2 is FQNNGV. Trimming left V 6 bases short and J 3 bases short, with 17 bases between. CDR3 DNA sequence: TGTGCCAGCAGTTTTTGGAGGGGACCGAAAGAGACCCAGTACTTC. As protein: CASSFWRGPKETQYF. The full variable domain, in which reference TRBV11-2 and TRBJ2-5 provide the parts outside the CDR3, is EAGVAQSPRYKIIEKRQSVAFWCNPISGHATLYWYQQILGQGPKLLIQFQNNGVVDDSQLPKDRFSAERLKGVDSTLKIQPAKLEDSAVYLCASSFWRGPKETQYFGPGTRLLVL.